Following are 21 T cell receptor beta chains from one sample sequenced in a study of CD4 and CD8 cells across lung adenocarcinoma regions. TCRdb redid the calling of the PCR reads with MiXCR, one entry per CDR3 protein. The sample carries around 19,000 distinct CDR3 sequences, approximately 52% recorded once. The specimen was CD8+ T cells from the center of a lung tumor. The receptors were gathered from a female donor with lung adenocarcinoma. The CD4 and CD8 labels of this study may be unreliable.

This chain joins TRBV7-2 and TRBJ1-2; D not resolved. Trimming took off 6 bases at V and 8 bases at J, with 19 bases between the two ends. From germline, CDR1 is SGHTA and CDR2 FQGNSA. The CDR3 has 14 amino acids. The CDR3 reads CASREDGLSWGYTF. The CDR3 region has the DNA TGTGCCAGCAGGGAGGACGGATTGAGTTGGGGCTACACCTTC. The full variable domain, its missing parts supplied by reference TRBV7-2 and TRBJ1-2, is GAGVSQSPSNKVTEKGKDVELRCDPISGHTALYWYRQSLGQGLEFLIYFQGNSAPDKSGLPSDRFSAERTGGSVSTLTIQRTQQEDSAVYLCASREDGLSWGYTFGSGTRLTVV.

This clonotype has more than one count but fewer than ten. The CDR3 DNA sequence: TGTGCCAGGGGTGAAGGGGCGGGAGGCACAGATACGCAGTATTTT. It translates to CARGEGAGGTDTQYF. The rearrangement uses TRBV6-1 and TRBJ2-3; TRBD2 agrees at 7 bases. Per the germline V gene, CDR1 is MNHNS and CDR2 is SASEGT. The CDR3 contains 15 residues. Trimming removed 9 bases from V and 1 base from J; junction bases left unmatched: 10.

The chain carries TRBV20-1 and TRBJ2-5; 10 bases align to TRBD2. Germline-derived CDR1 and CDR2 are DFQATT and SNEGSKA (reference sequence). The CDR3 runs to 15 residues. With 3 bases clipped from V and 11 bases from J, the junction kept 15 bases outside the gene matches. The CDR3 sequence is CSASLSGRLSNEQYF. The CDR3 DNA sequence: TGCAGTGCTAGCCTTAGCGGGAGGTTGTCGAATGAGCAGTACTTC.

In this sample, this clonotype turned up a few times. The V call is TRBV6-1, the J call TRBJ2-2; 8 bases are a match to TRBD2. Germline V gene lookup returns CDR1 MNHNS and CDR2 SASEGT. This CDR3 spans 15 amino acids. Trimming cost V 6 bases and J 6 bases; bases outside gene matches: 9. The CDR3 is CASRATSGSAGELFF. CDR3 DNA sequence: TGTGCCAGCAGGGCAACAAGCGGGAGTGCCGGGGAGCTGTTTTTT.

The V call is TRBV24-1, the J call TRBJ2-1; D is unresolved. The CDR3 runs to 14 residues. V was pared by 5 bases and J by 2 bases, with 9 bases between. Germline CDR1 reads KGHDR; CDR2 reads SFDVKD. CDR3 protein: CATSVGGTYNEQFF. The CDR3 nucleotides read TGTGCCACCAGTGTCGGCGGAACCTACAATGAGCAGTTCTTC.

On this clonotype: Mismatch with germline at one junction end may stem from a read error. V gene TRBV10-2 combines with J gene TRBJ2-5, with D possibly called TRBD1 or TRBD2 (5 bases each). The CDR3 consists of 13 residues. Germline-derived CDR1 and CDR2 are WSHSY and SAAADI. CDR3 sequence reads: CGIGVGGEGTQYF. The CDR3, as DNA: TGCGGCATCGGGGTAGGTGGAGAAGGGACCCAGTACTTT.

The CDR3 coding sequence is TGCGCCAGCGGTACGGGGGTGCGGTACACAGATACGCAGTATTTT. Translated, it gives CASGTGVRYTDTQYF. The rearrangement uses TRBV10-2 and TRBJ2-3, with D maybe TRBD2 (6 bases). The CDR3 has 15 amino acids. V lost 8 bases and J lost 2, with 17 bases in between. Germline V CDR1 and CDR2: WSHSY, SAAADI.

Comments on this clonotype: At one end, the junction sequence differs from germline, possibly due to a read error. The DNA for the CDR3 is TGTGCCAGCAGTTCTGGGCAGTGTGGCACAGATACGCAGTATTTC. Translating gives CASSSGQCGTDTQYF. The chain uses TRBV6-5 and TRBJ2-3; D not certain. CDR3 length: 15 amino acids. Germline CDR1 and CDR2: MNHEY and SVGAGI.

With respect to this clonotype: The junction departs from the called germline gene at one end, perhaps through a read error. The CDR3 nucleotides are TGTGCGTGGACTAGCGGACAAGAGACCCAGTACTTC. Residues: CAWTSGQETQYF. The chain couples TRBV30 to TRBJ2-5; 10 nucleotides line up with TRBD2. Germline lookup yields CDR1 GTSNPN and CDR2 SVGIG (reference sequence). The CDR3 length is 12 residues.

This clonotype qualifies as medium-sized. This chain uses TRBV14 with TRBJ2-1; D not resolved. The CDR3 covers 15 residues. Trimming pared 4 bases from V and 4 bases from J, leaving 14 bases between. Per germline, CDR1 SGHDN and CDR2 FVKESK. The CDR3 is CASSLMKAAYNEQFF. The CDR3 DNA sequence: TGTGCCAGCAGCCTAATGAAGGCGGCATACAATGAGCAGTTCTTC.

The chain links TRBV6-5 to TRBJ2-3; D gene ambiguous. Per the germline V gene, CDR1 is MNHEY and CDR2 is SVGAGI. Trimming left V 2 bases short and J 2 bases short, with 5 bases between. This CDR3 spans 13 amino acids. The CDR3 DNA reads as TGTGCCAGCAGTTACACCCACACAGATACGCAGTATTTT. Translation: CASSYTHTDTQYF.

This clonotype was observed a few times. The chain uses TRBV6-1 and TRBJ2-3; D perhaps matches TRBD1 (5 bases). The CDR3 is made up of 15 amino acids. V was trimmed by 5 bases and J by 2 bases, leaving 14 bases between them. The V gene's germline CDR1 is MNHNS and CDR2 SASEGT. CDR3: CASSRGIEDTDTQYF. The CDR3 bases are TGTGCCAGCAGTAGGGGAATCGAGGACACAGATACGCAGTATTTT.

The V and J genes are TRBV27 and TRBJ2-5, with TRBD2 matching over 9 bases. The J call is in doubt because the DNA end fits TRBJ2-1 better. Germline V gives CDR1 MNHEY, CDR2 SMNVEV (reference sequence). The CDR3 extends over 16 amino acids. For the CDR3, the DNA is TGTGCCAGCAGTTTATCGTTCCTTCAAGCGGGAGGTGAGCAGTTCTTC. Residues: CASSLSFLQAGGEQFF.

A single count supports this clonotype. The V and J genes are TRBV12-3 or TRBV12-4 and TRBJ2-3, with 8 bases matching TRBD2. Unmatched junction bases numbered 4, after V lost 5 bases and J lost 0 bases. CDR3 size: 15 residues. The DNA for the CDR3 is TGTGCCAGCAGTCCACTAGCGGTGAGCACAGATACGCAGTATTTT. Translating it yields CASSPLAVSTDTQYF.

The chain employs TRBV6-1 and TRBJ2-3, with no clear D. Germline CDR1 reads MNHNS; CDR2 reads SASEGT. There are 14 residues in the CDR3. V lost 9 bases and J 4 bases, leaving 17 bases between the germline ends. The chain's CDR3 is CASQRPRAPDTQYF. The CDR3 DNA reads as TGTGCCAGTCAACGTCCCCGTGCCCCAGATACGCAGTATTTT.

The chain joins TRBV6-1 to TRBJ2-1; D gene uncertain. With 0 bases removed from V and 9 bases from J, the gap between germline ends came to 12 bases. Per germline, CDR1 MNHNS and CDR2 SASEGT. CDR3 length: 14 amino acids. The CDR3: CASSEAWSTGEQFF. CDR3 in DNA: TGTGCCAGCAGTGAAGCGTGGAGCACGGGTGAGCAGTTCTTC.

The DNA of the CDR3 is TGTGCGCTCGGTCCCAAAAACACGCAGTACTTC. It codes for CALGPKNTQYF. V usage is TRBV27 and J usage is TRBJ2-3, with D unresolved. The J call may be in error: the DNA end matches TRBJ2-7 better. The germline V gene has CDR1 MNHEY and CDR2 SMNVEV (reference sequence). The CDR3 is 11 amino acids.

In its sample, this clonotype was seen many times. V usage is TRBV6-5 and J usage is TRBJ2-5; D ambiguous. The closer fit of TRBJ2-7 to the DNA end suggests the J call may be wrong. In germline, CDR1 is MNHEY, CDR2 SVGAGI. The CDR3 totals 11 residues. The CDR3 sequence is CASSYIYEQYF. Here the CDR3 DNA reads TGTGCCAGCAGCTATATCTACGAGCAGTACTTC.

The chain recombines TRBV27 with TRBJ2-1, with 13 bases lining up with TRBD2. TRBJ2-7 explains the end of the DNA better; the J call may be wrong. The CDR3 is 15 residues long. Germline V CDR1 and CDR2: MNHEY, SMNVEV (reference sequence). In DNA form, the CDR3 reads TGTGCCAGCAGCCTCCGGACTAGCGGGAGTAACGAGCAGTACTTC. This codes for CASSLRTSGSNEQYF.

The J gene is TRBJ2-1, the V gene TRBV15, with D unclear. V lost 5 bases and J 2 bases, leaving 10 bases between the germline ends. Germline loops: CDR1 LNHNV, CDR2 YYDKDF (reference sequence). The CDR3 consists of 14 residues. The CDR3 nucleotides read TGTGCCACCAGCGGGCGAGACCCCTACAATGAGCAGTTCTTC. Its translation is CATSGRDPYNEQFF.

On this clonotype itself: Compared with germline, one end of the junction differs, possibly owing to a read error. The chain couples TRBV6-1 to TRBJ2-2, with 8 bases matching TRBD2. The length of the CDR3 is 15 residues. Per germline, CDR1 MNHNS and CDR2 SASEGT. The CDR3 DNA sequence: TGTGCCAGCAGCGGACTAGCTGTGAGCACCGGGGCGCTGTTTTTT. This translates into CASSGLAVSTGALFF.